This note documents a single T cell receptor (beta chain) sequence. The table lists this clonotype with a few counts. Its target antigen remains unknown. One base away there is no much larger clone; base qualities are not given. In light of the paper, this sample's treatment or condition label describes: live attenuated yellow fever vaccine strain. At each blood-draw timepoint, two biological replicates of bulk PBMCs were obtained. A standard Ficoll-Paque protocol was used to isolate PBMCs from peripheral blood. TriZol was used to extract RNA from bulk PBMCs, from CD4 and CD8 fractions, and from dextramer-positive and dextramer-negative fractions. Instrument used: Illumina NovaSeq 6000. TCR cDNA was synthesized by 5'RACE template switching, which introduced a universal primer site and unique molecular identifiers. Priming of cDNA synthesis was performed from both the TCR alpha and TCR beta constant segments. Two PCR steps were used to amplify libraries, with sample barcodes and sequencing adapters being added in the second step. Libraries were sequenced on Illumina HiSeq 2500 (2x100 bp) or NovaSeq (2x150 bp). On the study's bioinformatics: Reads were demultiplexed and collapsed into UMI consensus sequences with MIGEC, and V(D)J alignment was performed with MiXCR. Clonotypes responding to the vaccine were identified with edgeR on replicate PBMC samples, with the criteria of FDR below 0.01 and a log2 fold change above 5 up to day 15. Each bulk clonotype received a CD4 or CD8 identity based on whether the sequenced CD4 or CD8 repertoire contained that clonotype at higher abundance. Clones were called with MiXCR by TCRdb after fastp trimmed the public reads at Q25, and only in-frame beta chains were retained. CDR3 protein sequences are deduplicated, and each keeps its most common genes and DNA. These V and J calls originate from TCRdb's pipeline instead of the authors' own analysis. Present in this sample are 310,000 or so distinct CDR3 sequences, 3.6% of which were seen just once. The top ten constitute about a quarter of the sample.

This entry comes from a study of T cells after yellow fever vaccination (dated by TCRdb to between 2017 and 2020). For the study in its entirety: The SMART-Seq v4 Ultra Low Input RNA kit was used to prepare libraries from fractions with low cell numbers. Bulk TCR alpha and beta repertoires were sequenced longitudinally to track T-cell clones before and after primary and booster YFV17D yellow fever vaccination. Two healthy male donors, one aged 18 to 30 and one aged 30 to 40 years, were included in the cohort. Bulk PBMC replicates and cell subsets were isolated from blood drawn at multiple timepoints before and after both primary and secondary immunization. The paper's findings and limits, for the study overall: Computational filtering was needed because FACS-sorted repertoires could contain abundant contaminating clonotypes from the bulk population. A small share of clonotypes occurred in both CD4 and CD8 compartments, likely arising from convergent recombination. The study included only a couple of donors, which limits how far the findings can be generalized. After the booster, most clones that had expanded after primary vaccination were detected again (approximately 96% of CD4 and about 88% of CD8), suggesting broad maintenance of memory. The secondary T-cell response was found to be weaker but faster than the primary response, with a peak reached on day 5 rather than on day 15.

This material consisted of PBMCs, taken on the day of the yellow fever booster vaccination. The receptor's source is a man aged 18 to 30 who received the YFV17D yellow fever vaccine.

The CDR3 in this case is CASSPGGGKDGYTF. The nucleotide sequence is given as TGCGCCAGCAGCCCCGGCGGGGGAAAGGATGGCTACACCTTC. The chain employs TRBV5-1 and TRBJ1-2; TRBD1 might be the D gene, on 5 matching bases. The CDR3 numbers 14 residues from cysteine through phenylalanine. CDR3 DNA is the only sequence kept; it has 42 bases, read in frame from the first base. A distance of 16 bases separates the germline ends of V and J, which lose 4 bases and 6 bases respectively. Sequences SGHRS (CDR1) and YFSETQ (CDR2) are obtained from the germline V gene.